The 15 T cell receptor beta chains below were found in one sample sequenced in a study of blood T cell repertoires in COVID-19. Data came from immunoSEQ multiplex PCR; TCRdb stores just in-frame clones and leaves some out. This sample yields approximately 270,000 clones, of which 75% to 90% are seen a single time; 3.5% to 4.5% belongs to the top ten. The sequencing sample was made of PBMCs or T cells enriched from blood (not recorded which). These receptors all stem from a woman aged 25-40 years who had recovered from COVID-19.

The DNA for the CDR3 is TGTGCCAGCAGTGAGATTTCAGGGGTGAACACTGAAGCTTTCTTT. Its translation: CASSEISGVNTEAFF. The chain employs TRBV25-1 and TRBJ1-1; TRBD1 might be the D (6 bases). This CDR3 is 15 amino acids long. Germline V CDR1 and CDR2: MGHDK, SYGVNS. V shed 3 bases and J shed 0 bases, with 11 bases lying between them.

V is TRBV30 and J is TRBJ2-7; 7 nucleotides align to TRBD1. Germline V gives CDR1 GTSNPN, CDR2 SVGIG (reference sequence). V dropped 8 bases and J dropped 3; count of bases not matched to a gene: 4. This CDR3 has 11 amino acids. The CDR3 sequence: CAGDSRYEQYF. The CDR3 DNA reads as TGTGCCGGGGACAGCCGCTACGAGCAGTACTTC.

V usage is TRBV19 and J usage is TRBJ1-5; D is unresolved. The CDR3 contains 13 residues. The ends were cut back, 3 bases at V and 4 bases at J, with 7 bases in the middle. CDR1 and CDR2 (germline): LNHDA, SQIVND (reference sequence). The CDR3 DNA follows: TGTGCCAGTAGTATGTCCCGGAATCAGCCCCAGCATTTT. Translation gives CASSMSRNQPQHF. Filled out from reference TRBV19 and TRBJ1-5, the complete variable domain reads DGGITQSPKYLFRKEGQNVTLSCEQNLNHDAMYWYRQDPGQGLRLIYYSQIVNDFQKGDIAEGYSVSREKKESFPLTVTSAQKNPTAFYLCASSMSRNQPQHFGDGTRLSIL.

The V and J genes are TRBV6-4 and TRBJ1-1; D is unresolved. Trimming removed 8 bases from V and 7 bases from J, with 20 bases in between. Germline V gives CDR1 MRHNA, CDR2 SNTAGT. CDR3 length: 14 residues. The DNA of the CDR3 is TGTGCCAGCTCGTCGTCGACGGGAGGAGGTGAAGCTTTCTTT. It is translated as CASSSSTGGGEAFF.

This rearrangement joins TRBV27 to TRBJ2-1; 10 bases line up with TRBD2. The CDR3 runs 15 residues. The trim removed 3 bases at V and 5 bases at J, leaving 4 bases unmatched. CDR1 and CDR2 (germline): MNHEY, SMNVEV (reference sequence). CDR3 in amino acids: CASSFEGLANNEQFF. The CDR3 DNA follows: TGTGCCAGCAGTTTCGAGGGACTAGCGAACAATGAGCAGTTCTTC.

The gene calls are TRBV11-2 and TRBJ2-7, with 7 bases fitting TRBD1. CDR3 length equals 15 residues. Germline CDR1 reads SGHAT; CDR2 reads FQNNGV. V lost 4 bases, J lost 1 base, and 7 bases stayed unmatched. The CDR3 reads CASSSGQRKSYEQYF. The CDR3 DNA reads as TGTGCCAGCAGCTCGGGACAGCGAAAATCCTACGAGCAGTACTTC.

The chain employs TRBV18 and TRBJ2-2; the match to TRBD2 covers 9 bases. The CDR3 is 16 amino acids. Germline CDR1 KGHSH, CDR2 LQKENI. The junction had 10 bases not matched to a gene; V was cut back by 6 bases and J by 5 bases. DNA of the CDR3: TGTGCCAGCTCTTCCAAAACTAGCGGGTCTACCGGGGAGCTGTTTTTT. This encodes CASSSKTSGSTGELFF.

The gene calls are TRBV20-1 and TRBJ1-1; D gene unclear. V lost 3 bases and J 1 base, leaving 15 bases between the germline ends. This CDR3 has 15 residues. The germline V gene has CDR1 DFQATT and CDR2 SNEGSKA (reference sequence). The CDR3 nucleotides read TGCAGTGCTAGTGGGCAACTAATGGGGAACACTGAAGCTTTCTTT. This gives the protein CSASGQLMGNTEAFF.

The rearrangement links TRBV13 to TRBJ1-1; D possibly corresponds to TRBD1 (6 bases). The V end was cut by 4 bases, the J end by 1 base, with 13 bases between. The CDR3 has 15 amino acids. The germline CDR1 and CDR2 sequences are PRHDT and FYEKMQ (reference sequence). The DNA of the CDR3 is TGTGCCAGCAGCTCGAGAGGACAGACGAACACTGAAGCTTTCTTT. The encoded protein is CASSSRGQTNTEAFF.

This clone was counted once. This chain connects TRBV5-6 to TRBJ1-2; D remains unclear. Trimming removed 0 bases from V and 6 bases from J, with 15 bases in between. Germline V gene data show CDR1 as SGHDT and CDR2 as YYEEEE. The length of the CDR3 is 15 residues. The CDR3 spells CASSLVDLKANGYTF. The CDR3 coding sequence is TGTGCCAGCAGCTTGGTCGACTTAAAGGCGAATGGCTACACCTTC. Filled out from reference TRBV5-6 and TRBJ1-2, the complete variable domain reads DAGVTQSPTHLIKTRGQQVTLRCSPKSGHDTVSWYQQALGQGPQFIFQYYEEEERQRGNFPDRFSGHQFPNYSSELNVNALLLGDSALYLCASSLVDLKANGYTFGSGTRLTVV.

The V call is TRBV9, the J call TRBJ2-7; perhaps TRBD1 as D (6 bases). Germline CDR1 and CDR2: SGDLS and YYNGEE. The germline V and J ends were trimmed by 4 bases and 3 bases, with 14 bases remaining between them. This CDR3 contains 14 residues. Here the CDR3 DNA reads TGTGCCAGCAGCCGTACAGGGAACCTCTACGAGCAGTACTTC. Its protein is CASSRTGNLYEQYF.

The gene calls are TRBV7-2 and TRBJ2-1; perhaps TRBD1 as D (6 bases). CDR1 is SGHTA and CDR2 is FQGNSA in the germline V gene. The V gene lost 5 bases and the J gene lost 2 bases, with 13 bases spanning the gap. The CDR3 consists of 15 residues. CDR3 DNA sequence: TGTGCCAGCAGCCTATCGACAGGACCCTACAATGAGCAGTTCTTC. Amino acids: CASSLSTGPYNEQFF.

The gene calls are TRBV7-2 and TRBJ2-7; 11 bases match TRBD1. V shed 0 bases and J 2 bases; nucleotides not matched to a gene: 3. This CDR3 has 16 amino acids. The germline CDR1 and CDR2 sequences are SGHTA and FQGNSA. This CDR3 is CASSLAGTGGTYEQYF. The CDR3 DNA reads TGTGCCAGCAGCTTAGCAGGGACAGGGGGAACCTACGAGCAGTACTTC.

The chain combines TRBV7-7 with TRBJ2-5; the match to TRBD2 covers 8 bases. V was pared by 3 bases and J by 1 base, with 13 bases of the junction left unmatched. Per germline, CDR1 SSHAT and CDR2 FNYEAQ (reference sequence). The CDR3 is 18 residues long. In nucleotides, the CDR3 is TGTGCCAGCAGCTTGAGACCGGGACTAGGGTGGGGCCAAGAGACCCAGTACTTC. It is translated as CASSLRPGLGWGQETQYF. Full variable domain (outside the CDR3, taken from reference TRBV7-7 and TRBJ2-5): GAGVSQSPRYKVTKRGQDVTLRCDPISSHATLYWYQQALGQGPEFLTYFNYEAQPDKSGLPSDRFSAERPEGSISTLTIQRTEQRDSAMYRCASSLRPGLGWGQETQYFGPGTRLLVL.

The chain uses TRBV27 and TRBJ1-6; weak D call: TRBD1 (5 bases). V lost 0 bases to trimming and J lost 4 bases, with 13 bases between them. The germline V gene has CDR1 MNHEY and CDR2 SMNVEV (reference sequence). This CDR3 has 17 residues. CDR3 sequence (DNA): TGTGCCAGCAGTTTATCCCGTGGGGCCCTATATAATTCACCCCTCCACTTT. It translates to CASSLSRGALYNSPLHF.